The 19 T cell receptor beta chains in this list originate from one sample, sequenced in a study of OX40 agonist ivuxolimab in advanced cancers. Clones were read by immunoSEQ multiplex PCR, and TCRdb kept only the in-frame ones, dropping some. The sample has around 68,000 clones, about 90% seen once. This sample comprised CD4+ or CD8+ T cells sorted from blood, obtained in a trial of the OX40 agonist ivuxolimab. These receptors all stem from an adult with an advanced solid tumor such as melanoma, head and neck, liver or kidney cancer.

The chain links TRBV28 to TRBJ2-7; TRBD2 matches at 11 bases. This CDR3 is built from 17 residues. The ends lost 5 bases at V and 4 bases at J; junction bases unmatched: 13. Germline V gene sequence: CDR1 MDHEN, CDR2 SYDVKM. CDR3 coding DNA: TGTGCCAGCAGTCCCTCCTCAACTAGCGGGAGTTGGTACGAGCAGTACTTC. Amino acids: CASSPSSTSGSWYEQYF.

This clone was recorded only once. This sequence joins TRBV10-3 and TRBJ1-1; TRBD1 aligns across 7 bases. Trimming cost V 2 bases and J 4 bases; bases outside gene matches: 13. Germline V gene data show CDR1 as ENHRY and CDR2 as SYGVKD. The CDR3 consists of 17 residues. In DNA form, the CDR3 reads TGTGCCATCAGTGAGGGATCGACAGGGTACAGGAGCACTGAAGCTTTCTTT. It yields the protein CAISEGSTGYRSTEAFF.

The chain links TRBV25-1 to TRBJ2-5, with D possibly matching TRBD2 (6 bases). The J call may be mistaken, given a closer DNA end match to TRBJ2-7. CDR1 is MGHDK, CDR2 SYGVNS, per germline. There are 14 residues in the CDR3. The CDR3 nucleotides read TGTGCCAGCAGTGCACCGGGACTCGCCTACGAGCAGTACTTC. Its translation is CASSAPGLAYEQYF.

This chain's CDR3 is CAWSSGTRLRNQPQHF. CDR3 bases: TGTGCCTGGAGTTCGGGCACTAGGCTCCGCAATCAGCCCCAGCATTTT. The chain couples TRBV30 to TRBJ1-5; D uncertain. V gave up 2 bases and J gave up 2 bases, with 16 bases separating them. The CDR3 runs to 16 residues. Germline CDR1 reads GTSNPN; CDR2 reads SVGIG (reference sequence).

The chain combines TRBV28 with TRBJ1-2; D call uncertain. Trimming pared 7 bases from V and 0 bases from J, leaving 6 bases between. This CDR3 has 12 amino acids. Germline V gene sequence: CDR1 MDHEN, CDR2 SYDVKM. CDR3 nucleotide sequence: TGTGCCAGCATGAGGTCTAACTATGGCTACACCTTC. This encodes CASMRSNYGYTF.

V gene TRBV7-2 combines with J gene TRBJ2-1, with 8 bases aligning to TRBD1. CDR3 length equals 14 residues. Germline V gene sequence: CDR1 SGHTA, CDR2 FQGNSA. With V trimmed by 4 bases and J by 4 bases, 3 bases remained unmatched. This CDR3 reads CASSYGQGYNEQFF. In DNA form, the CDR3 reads TGTGCCAGCAGCTATGGACAGGGATACAATGAGCAGTTCTTC.

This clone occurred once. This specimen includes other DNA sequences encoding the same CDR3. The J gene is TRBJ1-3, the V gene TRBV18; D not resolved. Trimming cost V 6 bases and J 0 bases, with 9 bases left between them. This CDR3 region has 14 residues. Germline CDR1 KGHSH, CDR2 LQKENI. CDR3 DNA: TGTGCCAGCTCGCCGACGGACTCTGGAAACACCATATATTTT. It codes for CASSPTDSGNTIYF. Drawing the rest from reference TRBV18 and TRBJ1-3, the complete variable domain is NAGVMQNPRHLVRRRGQEARLRCSPMKGHSHVYWYRQLPEEGLKFMVYLQKENIIDESGMPKERFSAEFPKEGPSILRIQQVVRGDSAAYFCASSPTDSGNTIYFGEGSWLTVV.

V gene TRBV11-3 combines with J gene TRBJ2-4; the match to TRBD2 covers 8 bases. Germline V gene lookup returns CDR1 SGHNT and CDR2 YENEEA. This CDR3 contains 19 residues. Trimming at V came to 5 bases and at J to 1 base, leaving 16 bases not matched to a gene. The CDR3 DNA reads TGTGCCAGCAGCCCCGGACTAGCTGGACCGGCCTATGCCAAAAACATTCAGTACTTC. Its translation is CASSPGLAGPAYAKNIQYF.

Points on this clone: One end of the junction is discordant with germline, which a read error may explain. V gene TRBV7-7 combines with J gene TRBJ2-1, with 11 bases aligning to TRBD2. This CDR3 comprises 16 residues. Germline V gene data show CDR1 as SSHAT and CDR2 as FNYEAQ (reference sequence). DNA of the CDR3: TGTGCCAGCAGCCCAACCTCTCTAGCGGGAGGCAATGGGCAGTTCTTC. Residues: CASSPTSLAGGNGQFF.

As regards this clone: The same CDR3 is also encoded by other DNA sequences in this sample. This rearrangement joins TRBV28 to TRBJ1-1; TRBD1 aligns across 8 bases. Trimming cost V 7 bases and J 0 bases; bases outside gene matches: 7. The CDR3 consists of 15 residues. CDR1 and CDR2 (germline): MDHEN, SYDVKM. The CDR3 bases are TGTGCCAGCACCAAACCGGGACAGGTGAACACTGAAGCTTTCTTT. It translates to CASTKPGQVNTEAFF.

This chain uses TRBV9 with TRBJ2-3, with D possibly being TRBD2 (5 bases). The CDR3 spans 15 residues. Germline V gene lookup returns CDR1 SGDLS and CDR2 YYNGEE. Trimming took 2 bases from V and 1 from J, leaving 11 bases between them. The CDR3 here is CASSVHEGGTDTQYF. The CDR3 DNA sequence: TGTGCCAGCAGCGTCCATGAGGGTGGCACAGATACGCAGTATTTT.

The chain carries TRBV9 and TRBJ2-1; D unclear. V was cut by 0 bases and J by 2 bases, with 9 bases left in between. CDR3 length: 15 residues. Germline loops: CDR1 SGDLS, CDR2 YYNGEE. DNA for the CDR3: TGTGCCAGCAGCGTAGTAGAGGTAGCCTACAATGAGCAGTTCTTC. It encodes CASSVVEVAYNEQFF.

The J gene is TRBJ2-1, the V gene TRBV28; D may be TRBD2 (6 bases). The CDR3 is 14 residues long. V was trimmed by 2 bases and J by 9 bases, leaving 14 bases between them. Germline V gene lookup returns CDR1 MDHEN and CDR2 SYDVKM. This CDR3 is CASSLPQRVAEQFF. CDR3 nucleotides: TGTGCCAGCAGTTTACCCCAGCGGGTAGCTGAGCAGTTCTTC.

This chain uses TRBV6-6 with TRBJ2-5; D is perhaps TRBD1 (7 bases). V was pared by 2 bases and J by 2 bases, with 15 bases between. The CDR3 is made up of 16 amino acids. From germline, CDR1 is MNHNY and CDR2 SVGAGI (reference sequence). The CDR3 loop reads CASSYRASGGQETQYF. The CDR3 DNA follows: TGTGCCAGCAGTTACCGGGCTTCAGGGGGGCAAGAGACCCAGTACTTC.

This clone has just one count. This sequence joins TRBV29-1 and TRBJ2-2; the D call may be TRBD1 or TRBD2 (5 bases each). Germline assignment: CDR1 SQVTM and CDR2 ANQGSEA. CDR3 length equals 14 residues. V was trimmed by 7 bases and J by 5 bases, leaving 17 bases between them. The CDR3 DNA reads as TGCAGCGCCTCTTCCGGGGCTCGAACCGGGGAGCTGTTTTTT. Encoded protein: CSASSGARTGELFF.

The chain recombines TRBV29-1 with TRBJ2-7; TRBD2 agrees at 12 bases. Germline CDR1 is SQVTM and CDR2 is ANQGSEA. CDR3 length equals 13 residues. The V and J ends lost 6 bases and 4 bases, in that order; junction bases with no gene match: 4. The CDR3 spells CSVTTSGSYEQYF. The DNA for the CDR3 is TGCAGCGTGACGACTAGCGGGAGTTACGAGCAGTACTTC.

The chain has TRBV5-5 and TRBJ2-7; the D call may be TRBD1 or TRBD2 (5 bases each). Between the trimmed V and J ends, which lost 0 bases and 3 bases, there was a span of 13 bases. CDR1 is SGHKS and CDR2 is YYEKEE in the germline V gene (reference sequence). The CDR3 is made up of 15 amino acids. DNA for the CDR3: TGTGCCAGCAGCTTGGTTGGGACGGACGGCTACGAGCAGTACTTC. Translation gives CASSLVGTDGYEQYF.

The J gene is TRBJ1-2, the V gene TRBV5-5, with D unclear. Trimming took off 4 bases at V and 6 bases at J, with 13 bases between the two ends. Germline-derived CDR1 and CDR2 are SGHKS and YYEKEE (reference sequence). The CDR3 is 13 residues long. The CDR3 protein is CASSREAPNGYTF. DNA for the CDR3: TGTGCCAGCAGCCGGGAGGCGCCTAATGGCTACACCTTC.

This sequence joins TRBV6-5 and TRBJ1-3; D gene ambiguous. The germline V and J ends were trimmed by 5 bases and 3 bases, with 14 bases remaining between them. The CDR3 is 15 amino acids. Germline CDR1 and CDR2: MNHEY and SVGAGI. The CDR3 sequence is CASSPLRTRGNTIYF. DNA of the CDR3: TGTGCCAGCAGTCCCCTGAGGACCCGTGGAAACACCATATATTTT.